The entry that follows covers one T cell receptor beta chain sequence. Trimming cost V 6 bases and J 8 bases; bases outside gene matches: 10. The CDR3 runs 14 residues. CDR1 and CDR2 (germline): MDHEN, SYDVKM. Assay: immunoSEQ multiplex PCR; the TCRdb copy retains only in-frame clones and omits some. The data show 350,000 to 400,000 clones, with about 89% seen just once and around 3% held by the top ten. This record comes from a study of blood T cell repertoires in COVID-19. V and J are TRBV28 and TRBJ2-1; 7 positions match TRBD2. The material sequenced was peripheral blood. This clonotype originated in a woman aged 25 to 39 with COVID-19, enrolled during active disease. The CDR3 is CASSRTSIIDEQFF. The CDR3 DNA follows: TGTGCCAGCAGCCGGACTAGTATAATCGATGAGCAGTTCTTC.